This TCR beta chain was recovered during a study of CD8 T cells in Susac syndrome. With random hexamers, reverse transcription was performed on roughly 0.5 to 1 ug of RNA. TCRdb re-called the immunoSEQ multiplex PCR reads with MiXCR, one entry per CDR3 protein. This table has about 200,000 distinct CDR3 sequences, around 96% appearing once. From blood CD8+ and CD4+ T cells, TCR beta sequences were generated. Both CD4+ and CD8+ T cells were negatively isolated, and TEMRA cells underwent FACS enrichment. A note on this clonotype: Germline and junction disagree at one end, which may indicate a read error.

This TCR was recovered from a human donor with multiple sclerosis. Sample: CD4+ T cells from PBMCs.

The CDR3 DNA sequence: TGCGCCAGCAGTGGGGGCGTTCGGACAGGGCAGGGGCTCTTC. It yields the protein CASSGGVRTGQGLF. This chain uses TRBV10-2 with TRBJ2-1; 8 bases are a match to TRBD1. The CDR3 spans 14 residues. Germline-derived CDR1 and CDR2 are WSHSY and SAAADI.